The source of this T cell receptor beta chain is a study of cytomegalovirus exposure and HLA in healthy donors (dated by TCRdb to 2015 to 2018). In terms of the full investigation: An earlier analysis of around 600 of the donors reported 250 to 300 Gb of sequence data and roughly 100 million unique TCR beta sequences from about 180 million T cells. Roughly five DR-DQ haplotypes were treated as single units for association and clustering because of strong linkage in the cohort. Every discovery cohort repertoire had been produced on one sequencing platform. To decide whether each TCR beta V gene segment behaved as functional or pseudogenic, an earlier analysis of 587 of the donors relied on high-throughput TCR beta sequencing. Of the 350 to 450 genotyped donors, over 80% were placed in the genetic ancestry cluster associated with self-reported Caucasian donors. The number of typed donors differed by locus: about 629-640 for A, B, C, DRB1 and DQB1; about 520 for DQA1; some 610 for DPA1; and some 450 for DPB1. Rather than using new phenotypic data, the later analysis identified candidate immune exposures from TCR beta sequences and from how often those sequences occurred across donors. A later genetic analysis used genome-wide SNP genotypes for about three fifths of the 666 donors, treating that subset as a discovery cohort. The study aimed to test whether cataloging public T cell receptors could reveal signatures of past pathogen exposure. The study combined high-throughput TCR immunosequencing, statistical association of individual TCRs with disease status, and machine learning to predict cytomegalovirus infection status. HLA typing covered class I and class II loci at four-digit resolution. Around 330 gigabases of sequencing data and roughly 80 million unique TCR sequences made up an early release that covered roughly 670 HLA-typed donors. Among 300 to 450 genotyped donors of the cohort, an average of around 240,000 unique TCR beta nucleotide sequences were sequenced per donor, roughly 20% of them non-productive. Alongside the repertoire data, information on donor age, sex, ethnicity and CMV serostatus was compiled. The study used immunosequencing to profile the T cell repertoires of approximately 640 subjects and linked those repertoires to cytomegalovirus serostatus. A later analysis re-examined previously published TCR beta repertoires from hundreds of donors and added high-resolution HLA genotyping to investigate patterns of TCR occurrence. In addition to the first cohort of roughly 700 subjects, a separate validation cohort of over 90 different subjects was used. What the study reported, not specific to this receptor: Cytomegalovirus status was reported to be diagnosed by the classifier with high specificity and sensitivity in both the original and validation cohorts. Because counts were too low, about 17 rarely observed V segments, including chromosome 9 orphons, were excluded from the earlier analysis of fewer than 650 of the donors. In a later analysis, HLA-associated TCR beta chains were found to be more clonally expanded and to have lower generation probabilities than equally common non-associated chains. In an earlier analysis of about 600 of the donors, most TCR beta V segments appeared in productive rearrangements about 87% or about 30% of the time, broadly matching IMGT annotations. Because HLA typing was unavailable for some donors at each locus, only the typed subset was used in association tests. While some public TCRs were present in many individuals, most TCR sequences turned up only very rarely across donors. Correlated functional status among segregating V segments might reflect linkage disequilibrium, but an unknown experimental factor could not be ruled out. A further reported finding was that TCR beta sequences accurately predicted the HLA-A and HLA-B alleles for most subjects in the first cohort. According to a later analysis, TCR association rates differed among HLA loci, with DRB1 alleles showing the most associated TCRs and HLA-C alleles showing the fewest. The authors suggested that the approach could potentially be generalized to other disease states and immunological phenotypes. In the study, some 160 TCR beta chains were listed as associated with cytomegalovirus. At a false discovery rate of 0.05, a later analysis linked around 17,000 TCR beta sequences to specific HLA alleles. Strong co-occurrence of HLA alleles, especially DR and DQ, made assigning TCR associations to individual alleles difficult. A later analysis found that most CMV-associated TCR beta chains appeared HLA-restricted, with HLA associations seemingly driven largely by CMV exposure. A group of highly shared sequence variants was considered likely to be a technical artifact of the sequencing pipeline. The only immune exposure information available for the cohort was CMV serostatus. According to a later genetic analysis, donors in an Asian-associated ancestry cluster had fewer N-insertions in productive TCRs than the roughly 700-donor mean. According to a later analysis, parvovirus B19, influenza, CMV and Epstein-Barr virus appeared linked to several top co-occurrence clusters. In vitro tests confirmed that a few of the cytomegalovirus-associated TCR beta chains recognize cytomegalovirus antigens. The presence/absence analyses assumed that sequencing depth was roughly uniform across donors, and that assumption may not be true. In this cohort, only TCR beta chains were sequenced, and detectable features were limited by the absence of alpha or paired-chain data. In a later genetic analysis, a missense DCLRE1C variant was associated with V-gene and J-gene trimming of TCR beta chains, and the association was replicated in an independent cohort.

The cohort comprised some 680 healthy bone marrow donors. At the time of sampling, every cohort member was nominally healthy, though immune exposures that went unrecorded were likely present. The donor tested CMV seronegative, placing the donor among the approximately 400 seronegative members of the cohort. Each donor provided a peripheral blood sample, and peripheral blood mononuclear cells were used for TCR beta sequencing. Genomic DNA was extracted from the blood cell samples with the Qiagen DNeasy Blood Extraction Kit. Receptor amplification or capture employed the immunoSEQ multiplex PCR assay. For the multiplex PCR, a mixture combining 60 forward primers for TCR Vbeta segments and 13 reverse primers for TCR Jbeta segments was used. A multiplex PCR assay on genomic DNA amplified the CDR3 region of rearranged TCR beta genes. On the Illumina HiSeq System, the amplified TCR beta libraries were sequenced as 87-base-pair reads. The published analysis was carried out like this. A later analysis tallied around 87 million unique TCR beta chains across the approximately 670 repertoires, and approximately 11 million of those chains were shared by two or more donors. Raw reads were error-corrected and collapsed into unique sequences with a nearest-neighbor algorithm that merged closely related sequences to remove PCR and sequencing errors. V, D and J gene segments were assigned by aligning CDR3 sequences to IMGT reference sequences. Each retained sequence needed at least a six-nucleotide match to both a V gene segment and a J gene segment. A rearrangement counted as productive if the CDR3 had no stop codons and remained in frame with V and J, and every other rearrangement counted as non-productive. CDR3 was defined according to IMGT convention as the region running from the second conserved V-encoded cysteine to the conserved J-encoded phenylalanine. The earlier analysis of some 600 of the donors excluded sequences that lacked an unambiguous match to a single V gene segment. An earlier analysis of several hundred of the donors called V segments functional above 56.7% productive rearrangements and segregating when the between-donor standard deviation exceeded 5%. To diagnose cytomegalovirus status from the catalog of TCR beta chain sequences, a statistical classification framework was built. In a later analysis, V and J genes were assigned by comparing TCR nucleotide sequences against IMGT/GENE-DB human TR gene sequences. A later analysis assigned CDR3 sequences and most-parsimonious VDJ recombination scenarios with the TCRdist pipeline. In a later analysis, each TCR beta chain was defined by its CDR3 amino acid sequence together with its V-gene family, and reads without a unique V-gene family were excluded. To address suspected cross-contamination and a sequencing artifact, a later analysis removed several hundred highly shared, low-generation-probability nucleotide sequences. A later analysis calculated a clonal expansion index for each public chain from normalized within-repertoire ranks of inferred template counts. In a later analysis, generation probabilities were computed with a VDJ recombination model fitted to out-of-frame rearrangements, and the resulting probabilities were checked against IGoR. In a later analysis, hypergeometric tests were used to score TCR-TCR, TCR-HLA and TCR-CMV co-occurrence, with a repertoire-size bias correction applied to TCR pairs. A later analysis estimated false discovery rates by permuting HLA or CMV assignments 20 times. A later analysis grouped co-occurring TCRs with DBSCAN, adding TCRdist sequence similarity when clustering within HLA-allele-positive subsets. Repertoires with fewer than 30,000 or more than 120,000 public chains, plus five repertoires with anomalous nucleotide sharing, were excluded from co-occurrence clustering. In its TCRdb copy, this immuneACCESS table keeps in-frame sequences only and misses some clones. Where compared with another copy, unresolved V genes explain less than half of these, and the others have no known cause. The V and J calls and clone size were taken over from that table, and D and trimming were inferred from the DNA. For this sample there are around 200,000 clones; 70% to 90% appear just once. Of the sample, around 0.31% falls within the top ten clones.

In regard to this clone: No antigen is known for it. The record has no base qualities; no much larger clone is one base away.

The clonotype was recovered from a woman aged 25 to 45 in good health and CMV-seronegative. Input material: PBMCs.

The bases are TGTGCCAGCGCATTGACAGGGAGGTACGAGCAGTACTTC. It is translated as CASALTGRYEQYF. The rearranged chain carries TRBV11-2 and TRBJ2-5, with TRBD1 perhaps the D gene, on 7 matching bases. The J call may be faulty, since TRBJ2-7 better matches the DNA end. The CDR3 runs 13 residues from the cysteine to the phenylalanine. Just the 39-base CDR3 DNA is kept, in frame starting at base 1. The germline V gene yields SGHAT for CDR1 and FQNNGV for CDR2.